Each of the 15 T cell receptor beta chains below was sequenced from the same sample in a study of identical twins. TCRdb passed the 5' RACE reads through MiXCR, listing each CDR3 protein once. The top ten clones hold approximately 3% of a sample with 230,000 or so distinct CDR3 sequences, about 9% of them seen once. These sequences were also reported in another study, on yellow fever vaccine responses in identical twins.

Sequenced: CD8+ T cells sorted from blood. The origin of the receptors is a woman aged 18-30 years in good health.

This clonotype showed up just a few times. The chain carries TRBV28 and TRBJ2-7; D uncertain. The length of the CDR3 is 15 residues. Germline values: CDR1 MDHEN, CDR2 SYDVKM. The V and J ends lost 1 base and 2 bases respectively, with 12 bases between them. The CDR3 DNA reads as TGTGCCAGCAGTTTATATCTACTCAACACCTACGAGCAGTACTTC. This sequence encodes CASSLYLLNTYEQYF.

This clonotype was detected only a few times. CDR3 sequence reads: CASREHPGPSLGGEQYF. The CDR3 bases are TGCGCCAGCAGAGAACACCCGGGTCCCTCTCTGGGGGGCGAGCAGTACTTC. The rearrangement uses TRBV5-1 and TRBJ2-7, with D perhaps TRBD2 (6 bases). Trimming stripped 5 bases from V and 6 bases from J, with 27 bases between. Per germline, CDR1 SGHRS and CDR2 YFSETQ. This CDR3 comprises 17 residues. Full variable domain (rest looked up from reference TRBV5-1 and TRBJ2-7): KAGVTQTPRYLIKTRGQQVTLSCSPISGHRSVSWYQQTPGQGLQFLFEYFSETQRNKGNFPGRFSGRQFSNSRSEMNVSTLELGDSALYLCASREHPGPSLGGEQYFGPGTRLTVT.

In its sample, this clonotype was seen a few times. The CDR3 here is CASSNPREYEQYF. The CDR3 region has the DNA TGTGCCAGCAGTAACCCCAGGGAATACGAGCAGTACTTC. The chain recombines TRBV27 with TRBJ2-7; tentative D call: TRBD1 (5 bases). Trimming removed 5 bases at V and 4 bases at J, with 12 bases between. This CDR3 comprises 13 residues. Germline-derived CDR1 and CDR2 are MNHEY and SMNVEV (reference sequence).

The gene calls are TRBV7-3 and TRBJ2-1; D perhaps matches TRBD1 (5 bases). The germline CDR1 and CDR2 sequences are SGHTA and FQGTGA. The CDR3 totals 15 residues. The germline V and J ends were trimmed by 5 bases and 2 bases, with 13 bases remaining between them. CDR3 sequence: CASSPSRAAYNEQFF. As DNA, the CDR3 is TGTGCCAGCAGCCCAAGCAGGGCTGCCTACAATGAGCAGTTCTTC.

This clonotype was counted ten times or more. CDR3 coding DNA: TGCAGCCTTCCTCAGAAGATGAACACTGAAGCTTTCTTT. This sequence encodes CSLPQKMNTEAFF. The chain combines TRBV29-1 with TRBJ1-1; D ambiguous. This CDR3 contains 13 residues. V gave up 8 bases and J gave up 0 bases, with 13 bases separating them. Germline V lookup: CDR1 SQVTM, CDR2 ANQGSEA.

In the case of this clonotype: The junction does not match germline at one end; this may be a read error. This CDR3 is CACSLAARLAGGSYNEQFF. DNA for the CDR3: TGTGCCTGCAGTTTAGCCGCCCGACTAGCGGGGGGCTCTTACAATGAGCAGTTCTTC. The chain is built from TRBV12-3 or TRBV12-4 and TRBJ2-1; 13 bases line up with TRBD2. The CDR3 totals 19 residues.

This clonotype was picked up a small number of times. The chain uses TRBV29-1 and TRBJ2-5, with no clear D. The CDR3 runs to 13 residues. Trimming took 8 bases from V and 2 from J, leaving 15 bases between them. The germline V gene has CDR1 SQVTM and CDR2 ANQGSEA. The CDR3 coding sequence is TGCAGCTCTACCCCTGGGTCTCAAGAGACCCAGTACTTC. Protein: CSSTPGSQETQYF.

This clonotype was detected only a few times. The chain links TRBV19 to TRBJ2-5; 11 bases match TRBD2. Per the germline V gene, CDR1 is LNHDA and CDR2 is SQIVND (reference sequence). The CDR3 length is 16 residues. V lost 4 bases, J lost 2 bases, and 6 bases stayed unmatched. As DNA, the CDR3 is TGTGCCAGTAGTAAACCGGGACTAGCGGTACAAGAGACCCAGTACTTC. Its protein product is CASSKPGLAVQETQYF.

The J gene is TRBJ2-7, the V gene TRBV10-3, with 14 bases identical to TRBD2. After removal of 3 bases from V and 1 base from J, the junction contained 8 bases not matched to a gene. This CDR3 spans 18 amino acids. Germline CDR1 reads ENHRY; CDR2 reads SYGVKD. CDR3: CAISDPGLAGGGSYEQYF. The CDR3 nucleotides read TGTGCCATCAGTGACCCTGGACTAGCGGGAGGAGGTTCCTACGAGCAGTACTTC.

This clonotype has more than one count but fewer than ten. This chain joins TRBV6-2 or TRBV6-3 and TRBJ2-1; 12 positions agree with TRBD2. J was trimmed by 4 bases and V by 2 bases; bases with no gene match: 9. This CDR3 is built from 18 residues. Germline V gene sequence: CDR1 MNHEY, CDR2 SVGEGT. This CDR3 reads CASSYPKTSGGSYNEQFF. DNA of the CDR3: TGTGCCAGCAGTTACCCAAAGACTAGCGGGGGCTCTTACAATGAGCAGTTCTTC.

This clonotype was counted at least ten times. The chain links TRBV5-5 to TRBJ1-5; no reliable D call. The V end lost 0 bases, the J end lost 1 base, and 14 bases lay between the germline ends. CDR3 length equals 17 residues. Germline V gene lookup returns CDR1 SGHKS and CDR2 YYEKEE (reference sequence). CDR3 amino acids: CASSLVQEPLSNQPQHF. The DNA of the CDR3 is TGTGCCAGCAGCTTGGTTCAGGAGCCCTTGAGCAATCAGCCCCAGCATTTT. Using reference TRBV5-5 and TRBJ1-5 for the parts outside the CDR3, the full variable domain is DAGVTQSPTHLIKTRGQQVTLRCSPISGHKSVSWYQQVLGQGPQFIFQYYEKEERGRGNFPDRFSARQFPNYSSELNVNALLLGDSALYLCASSLVQEPLSNQPQHFGDGTRLSIL.

This clonotype was recorded at least ten times. The chain links TRBV12-3 or TRBV12-4 to TRBJ2-2, with D unresolved. V lost 7 bases and J 5 bases, leaving 5 bases between the germline ends. CDR3 length: 11 residues. CDR3 loop: CASILTGELFF. Here the CDR3 DNA reads TGTGCCAGCATTCTTACCGGGGAGCTGTTTTTT.

The CDR3, as DNA: TGTGCCAGCAGCGTTAGTTCCGGGACTAGCGGTCAAGAGACCCAGTACTTC. Residues: CASSVSSGTSGQETQYF. The chain combines TRBV9 with TRBJ2-5; 11 nucleotides agree with TRBD2. J was trimmed by 2 bases and V by 2 bases; bases with no gene match: 8. CDR1 is SGDLS and CDR2 is YYNGEE in the germline V gene. This CDR3 has 17 residues.

This clonotype was picked up many times. The chain is built from TRBV29-1 and TRBJ2-1; 9 bases line up with TRBD2. CDR1 is SQVTM, CDR2 ANQGSEA, per germline. J lost 10 bases, V lost 1 base, and 11 bases had no gene match. The CDR3 covers 15 residues. The CDR3 protein is CSVEGGQVAGEEQFF. Here the CDR3 DNA reads TGCAGCGTTGAAGGTGGTCAAGTAGCGGGGGAGGAGCAGTTCTTC.

This clonotype was seen repeatedly, ten times or more. The chain is built from TRBV4-2 and TRBJ2-2; the D is unclear. CDR3 length: 13 amino acids. Trimming removed 1 base from V and 7 bases from J, with 7 bases in between. Per the germline V gene, CDR1 is LGHNA and CDR2 is YNFKEQ. The CDR3 spells CASSQVGHGELFF. CDR3 DNA: TGTGCCAGCAGCCAAGTTGGGCACGGGGAGCTGTTTTTT.